A selection of T cell receptor beta chains follows, all from one sample in a study of T cells in Graves' hyperthyroidism and ophthalmopathy. Each CDR3 protein is one row after TCRdb ran MiXCR on the multiplex PCR reads. The sample contains around 340,000 distinct CDR3 sequences, approximately 22% of which appear only once. Sequencing was carried out using blood. These receptors all come from a woman in her forties or fifties with Graves' hyperthyroidism. Each CDR3 is given with its conserved first and last residue. D genes are given only for firm matches. A row's size may be missing; if present it is once, few, many or a size class.

.	TRBV18	TRBJ1-2	many	CASSPKAGLGYGYTF	TGTGCCAGCTCACCAAAGGCGGGGCTAGGGTATGGCTACACCTTC
TRBD2	TRBV5-4	TRBJ2-2	few	CASRSGRGNTGELFF	TGTGCCAGCAGGTCCGGGAGGGGGAACACCGGGGAGCTGTTTTTT
.	TRBV20-1	TRBJ2-6	few	CSARGGHSGANVLTF	TGCAGTGCTAGGGGGGGGCACTCTGGGGCCAACGTCCTGACTTTC
TRBD2	TRBV12-3/TRBV12-4	TRBJ2-1	many	CASTPKGTSGYNEQFF	TGTGCCAGCACCCCCAAGGGGACTAGCGGATACAATGAGCAGTTCTTC
TRBD1	TRBV4-1	TRBJ1-3	many	CASSQEPDRGNTIYF	TGCGCCAGCAGCCAAGAGCCCGACAGGGGTAACACCATATATTTT
TRBD1	TRBV19	TRBJ2-1	.	CASSIGQAFYNEQFF	TGTGCCAGTAGTATTGGACAGGCCTTCTACAATGAGCAGTTCTTC
TRBD1	TRBV11-2	TRBJ1-6	many	CASSPGQENNSPLHF	TGTGCCAGCAGCCCGGGACAGGAAAATAATTCACCCCTCCACTTT
.	TRBV6-1	TRBJ2-7	many	CASRAGAYEQYF	TGTGCCAGCAGGGCCGGGGCCTACGAGCAGTACTTC
.	TRBV28	TRBJ1-3	many	CASREGGSGNTIYF	TGTGCCAGCAGAGAGGGAGGCTCTGGAAACACCATATATTTT
.	TRBV28	TRBJ2-3	many	CASSPGRTTDTQYF	TGTGCCAGCAGCCCAGGACGGACCACAGATACGCAGTATTTT
.	TRBV7-8	TRBJ2-7	.	CASSPPPPRGSYEQYF	TGTGCCAGCAGCCCACCCCCACCTCGCGGTTCCTACGAGCAGTACTTC
TRBD1	TRBV7-9	TRBJ2-7	.	CASSGADRGLDEQYF	TGTGCCAGCAGCGGAGCCGACAGGGGGCTAGACGAGCAGTACTTC
TRBD2	TRBV6-2/TRBV6-3	TRBJ2-1	many	CASSSGGRAHEQFF	TGTGCCAGCAGTTCCGGCGGGAGGGCCCATGAGCAGTTCTTC
TRBD2	TRBV12-3/TRBV12-4	TRBJ2-1	few	CASSTGLAGGHEQFF	TGTGCCAGCAGTACGGGACTAGCGGGAGGTCATGAGCAGTTCTTC
TRBD1	TRBV5-1	TRBJ1-2	many	CASSLADRVNYGYTF	TGCGCCAGCAGCTTGGCGGACAGGGTCAACTATGGCTACACCTTC
TRBD1	TRBV30	TRBJ2-6	once	CAWSATGGGGANVLTF	TGTGCCTGGAGTGCGACAGGGGGAGGTGGAGCCAACGTCCTGACTTTC
TRBD1	TRBV2	TRBJ1-4	many	CASSVGTGDEKLFF	TGTGCCAGCAGCGTCGGGACAGGGGATGAAAAACTGTTTTTT
TRBD2	TRBV11-2	TRBJ2-5	few	CASLRGIAGDGETQYF	TGTGCCAGCCTTAGGGGGATAGCGGGAGATGGAGAGACCCAGTACTTC
.	TRBV7-9	TRBJ1-1	.	CASRRTVGEAFF	TGTGCCAGCAGACGGACCGTCGGTGAAGCTTTCTTT
TRBD2	TRBV27	TRBJ2-1	few	CASSLRTSGGNEQFF	TGTGCCAGCAGTCTCCGGACTAGCGGGGGAAATGAGCAGTTCTTC
.	TRBV5-1	TRBJ2-1	.	CASTPPASYNEQFF	TGCGCCAGCACCCCCCCCGCGTCCTACAATGAGCAGTTCTTC
TRBD2	TRBV25-1	TRBJ2-7	few	CARRPSGSYEQYF	TGTGCCAGACGACCCAGCGGGAGCTACGAGCAGTACTTC
.	TRBV30	TRBJ1-5	many	CAWGQYSNQPQHF	TGTGCCTGGGGACAATATAGCAATCAGCCCCAGCATTTT
.	TRBV7-9	TRBJ2-1	many	CASSLRGSVNEQFF	TGTGCCAGCAGCTTGAGGGGGTCGGTTAATGAGCAGTTCTTC